The 22 T cell receptor beta chains presented below share a single source sample, sequenced in a study of Graves' ophthalmopathy and Graves' hyperthyroidism. Amplification from RNA transcripts yielded the TCR beta CDR3 regions. Second-round multiplex PCR came after first-round RT-PCR with HTBI primers. MiXCR, applied by TCRdb to the multiplex PCR reads, yields one record per CDR3 protein. The repertoire holds 1 million to 1.3 million distinct CDR3 sequences, with roughly 35% as singletons. The specimen sequenced was peripheral blood or thyroid tissue (not recorded which). These receptors all come from an adult man with Graves' hyperthyroidism.

The rearrangement joins TRBV29-1 to TRBJ1-1, with 10 bases matching TRBD1. This CDR3 has 15 amino acids. Looked up from germline, CDR1 is SQVTM and CDR2 is ANQGSEA. Trimming cost V 6 bases and J 0 bases; bases outside gene matches: 7. CDR3: CSVRQGASMNTEAFF. As DNA, the CDR3 is TGCAGCGTGCGACAGGGGGCCTCGATGAACACTGAAGCTTTCTTT.

This clonotype has at least ten counts. This chain uses TRBV16 with TRBJ1-2, with no clear D. Trimming cost V 2 bases and J 5 bases, with 9 bases left between them. There are 13 residues in the CDR3. In germline, CDR1 is KGHSY, CDR2 FQNENV. The CDR3 loop is CASSQGVWYGYTF. The CDR3, as DNA: TGTGCCAGCAGCCAAGGGGTCTGGTATGGCTACACCTTC.

J is TRBJ1-2 and V is TRBV10-3; D remains ambiguous. The CDR3 length is 14 residues. V lost 2 bases, J lost 4 bases, and 11 bases lay in between. Germline V gives CDR1 ENHRY, CDR2 SYGVKD. This chain's CDR3 is CAISEPGIVYGYTF. In DNA form, the CDR3 reads TGTGCCATCAGTGAGCCTGGGATTGTCTATGGCTACACCTTC.

V is TRBV2 and J is TRBJ2-3; no firm D call. V was cut by 9 bases and J by 2 bases, with 15 bases left in between. The CDR3 spans 14 residues. The V gene's germline CDR1 is SNHLY and CDR2 FYNNEI. The CDR3 loop is CASTSQILTDTQYF. In nucleotides, the CDR3 is TGTGCCAGTACTTCCCAAATCCTCACAGATACGCAGTATTTT.

The chain employs TRBV6-2 or TRBV6-3 and TRBJ1-1, with TRBD1 matching over 7 bases. CDR3 size: 16 residues. Germline CDR1 MNHEY, CDR2 SVGEGT. The junction had 9 bases not matched to a gene; V was cut back by 2 bases and J by 3 bases. The CDR3, as DNA: TGTGCCAGCAGTTACCCAGAAGGGGGCCTCGACACTGAAGCTTTCTTT. It encodes CASSYPEGGLDTEAFF.

The chain recombines TRBV3-1 with TRBJ1-5; no reliable D call. The CDR3 runs 15 residues. In germline, CDR1 is LGHDT, CDR2 YNNKEL (reference sequence). The V and J ends lost 0 bases and 3 bases respectively, with 9 bases between them. In DNA form, the CDR3 reads TGTGCCAGCAGCCAAGACGGCGGGCTCAATCAGCCCCAGCATTTT. This encodes CASSQDGGLNQPQHF.

This clonotype has a count of ten or more. V and J are TRBV4-3 and TRBJ1-5, with TRBD1 identical over 8 bases. The ends lost 3 bases at V and 10 bases at J; junction bases unmatched: 5. Looked up from germline, CDR1 is LGHNA and CDR2 is YSLEER. The CDR3 runs to 13 residues. The CDR3 protein is CASSQGQDAPQHF. CDR3 nucleotide sequence: TGCGCCAGCAGCCAGGGACAGGACGCTCCCCAGCATTTT.

This clonotype appeared a few times. V usage is TRBV7-2 and J usage is TRBJ2-5, with TRBD1 identical over 8 bases. V lost 1 base to trimming and J lost 10 bases; unmatched junction nucleotides: 8. The germline CDR1 and CDR2 sequences are SGHTA and FQGNSA. The CDR3 is 14 amino acids. The CDR3 DNA is TGTGCCAGCAGCTTAGGGACAGGGACCGGGATCCAGTACTTC. It is translated as CASSLGTGTGIQYF.

This clonotype was observed once. At one boundary the junction diverges from the germline segment, which might be a read error. V and J are TRBV15 and TRBJ2-5; D perhaps matches TRBD2 (6 bases). The CDR3 extends over 14 amino acids. Germline loops: CDR1 LNHNV, CDR2 YYDKDF (reference sequence). CDR3 protein: CAASTGVWGETQYF. CDR3 DNA sequence: TGTGCCGCCAGTACGGGGGTGTGGGGAGAGACCCAGTACTTC.

The chain uses TRBV10-3 and TRBJ1-6; no firm D call. Germline V CDR1 and CDR2: ENHRY, SYGVKD. This CDR3 contains 12 residues. The V gene lost 6 bases and the J gene lost 8 bases, with 8 bases spanning the gap. CDR3 DNA: TGTGCCATCAGCCGGGCCGATTCACCCCTCCACTTT. Encoded protein: CAISRADSPLHF.

The genes are TRBV7-9 and TRBJ1-2, with D unresolved. This CDR3 is built from 14 residues. V was clipped by 1 base and J by 6 bases, with 12 bases between them. Germline CDR1 and CDR2: SEHNR and FQNEAQ (reference sequence). In nucleotides, the CDR3 is TGTGCCAGCAGCTTAGTTTCCTTGGGGAATGGCTACACCTTC. This codes for CASSLVSLGNGYTF. Full variable domain (missing parts from reference TRBV7-9 and TRBJ1-2): DTGVSQNPRHKITKRGQNVTFRCDPISEHNRLYWYRQTLGQGPEFLTYFQNEAQLEKSRLLSDRFSAERPKGSFSTLEIQRTEQGDSAMYLCASSLVSLGNGYTFGSGTRLTVV.

This CDR3 is CASKAGGYGYTF. In DNA form, the CDR3 reads TGTGCCAGCAAAGCAGGCGGCTATGGCTACACCTTC. V usage is TRBV10-3 and J usage is TRBJ1-2; D uncertain. Trimming removed 10 bases at V and 4 bases at J, with 13 bases between. Germline loops: CDR1 ENHRY, CDR2 SYGVKD. The CDR3 is made up of 12 amino acids.

This clonotype was seen more than once but under ten times. The chain has TRBV15 and TRBJ1-1; D is undetermined. The V end lost 4 bases, the J end lost 6 bases, and 12 bases lay between the germline ends. This CDR3 is built from 13 residues. Per germline, CDR1 LNHNV and CDR2 YYDKDF (reference sequence). This chain's CDR3 is CATSINLRAEAFF. The CDR3 bases are TGTGCCACCAGCATAAACTTAAGGGCTGAAGCTTTCTTT. The variable domain in full, completed from reference TRBV15 and TRBJ1-1, reads DAMVIQNPRYQVTQFGKPVTLSCSQTLNHNVMYWYQQKSSQAPKLLFHYYDKDFNNEADTPDNFQSRRPNTSFCFLDIRSPGLGDTAMYLCATSINLRAEAFFGQGTRLTVV.

In its sample, this clonotype was seen many times. V is TRBV2 and J is TRBJ1-1; unclear D gene. Trimming took 2 bases from V and 5 from J, leaving 9 bases between them. CDR1 and CDR2 from the germline V gene are SNHLY and FYNNEI. There are 13 residues in the CDR3. CDR3 sequence reads: CASSEWVETEAFF. The CDR3 region has the DNA TGTGCCAGCAGTGAATGGGTTGAGACTGAAGCTTTCTTT.

A word on this clonotype: It is likely a read error, because the conserved phenylalanine at the end of the CDR3 is missing. The DNA is omitted, as the CDR3 cannot be located on it reliably, and the CDR3 follows TCRdb's listing. The chain employs TRBV7-8 and TRBJ2-7; the table calls TRBD1, which could not be checked here. The CDR3 adds up to 8 amino acids, both ends counted. Germline V CDR1 and CDR2: SGHVS, FQNEAQ. The CDR3 region is CASSRGDR.

This clonotype was recorded many times. CDR3: CSVTTYGSSSYEQYF. The DNA for the CDR3 is TGCAGCGTCACTACTTATGGCTCCTCTTCCTACGAGCAGTACTTC. This chain joins TRBV29-1 and TRBJ2-7; D gene unclear. The CDR3 is 15 residues long. With 6 bases removed from V and 1 base from J, the gap between germline ends came to 19 bases. Per germline, CDR1 SQVTM and CDR2 ANQGSEA.

The rearrangement links TRBV7-8 to TRBJ1-2; the D is unclear. CDR1 and CDR2 (germline): SGHVS, FQNEAQ. Trimming took 2 bases from V and 4 from J, leaving 17 bases between them. The CDR3 is 16 amino acids. CDR3 coding DNA: TGTGCCAGCAGCTTAATGGCCCGACAAGGGCGCTATGGCTACACCTTC. It encodes CASSLMARQGRYGYTF.

This clonotype has a count of ten or more. The chain has TRBV10-3 and TRBJ2-7; 7 nucleotides line up with TRBD2. The CDR3 is made up of 14 amino acids. The V and J ends lost 11 bases and 3 bases, in that order; junction bases with no gene match: 13. Germline assignment: CDR1 ENHRY and CDR2 SYGVKD. For the CDR3, the DNA is TGTGCCTCCGGAGCGGGAACCTTAGACTACGAGCAGTACTTC. Translated: CASGAGTLDYEQYF.

J is TRBJ1-5 and V is TRBV10-3; D remains unclear. Trimming took off 8 bases at V and 4 bases at J, with 9 bases between the two ends. Germline CDR1 ENHRY, CDR2 SYGVKD. The CDR3 runs 12 residues. The CDR3 loop is CAIGKGNQPQHF. The DNA for the CDR3 is TGTGCCATCGGCAAAGGAAATCAGCCCCAGCATTTT.

The chain couples TRBV20-1 to TRBJ2-5; the D gene is possibly TRBD2 (6 bases). CDR3 size: 14 residues. Per germline, CDR1 DFQATT and CDR2 SNEGSKA (reference sequence). Deletions cut 3 bases from V and 5 bases from J, with 16 bases between. Here the CDR3 reads CSASMEGRYETQYF. DNA for the CDR3: TGCAGTGCTAGCATGGAGGGGCGGTATGAGACCCAGTACTTC.

In its sample, this clonotype was seen many times. This chain links TRBV19 with TRBJ1-1; no firm D call. V gave up 4 bases and J gave up 6 bases, with 15 bases separating them. CDR1 LNHDA and CDR2 SQIVND come from the germline V gene (reference sequence). This CDR3 is built from 14 residues. CDR3 nucleotide sequence: TGTGCCAGTAGTACGCCCGACACGTTAGCTGAAGCTTTCTTT. This codes for CASSTPDTLAEAFF.

The chain combines TRBV10-2 with TRBJ2-7; 13 bases are a match to TRBD2. The V gene end was trimmed by 8 bases and the J gene end by 5 bases; junction bases not matched to a gene: 6. Germline V gene lookup returns CDR1 WSHSY and CDR2 SAAADI. The CDR3 loop spans 14 amino acids. The CDR3 DNA reads as TGCGCCAGCGCGGGACTAGCGGGGTCTAACGAGCAGTACTTC. Residues: CASAGLAGSNEQYF.